This T cell receptor (beta chain) was recorded in a study of T-cell reconstitution after alpha-beta-depleted transplantation in children (dated by TCRdb to the mid-2010s). At the level of the whole study: Using TCR repertoire profiling, the study quantitatively followed how T-cell immune reconstitution unfolded in children after TCRalphabeta/CD19-depleted allogeneic hematopoietic cell transplantation. The study at large found these results: The apparently early alphabetaT-cell count recovery about two months after transplant was reportedly dependent on only several hundred rapidly expanded clones derived from non-depleted graft cells. Over subsequent months, a decline in hyperexpanded clone frequencies was noted, and after one year, T-cell counts and TCRbeta diversity were mostly ascribed to newly produced T cells. In some patients, the high TCRbeta diversity seen at day 60 was put down to recipient T cells and intrathymic progenitors that had survived conditioning.

Libraries were built with PCR. The sequencer was an Illumina HiSeq 2500. To normalize quantification of the TCRbeta repertoire, the TCR libraries were built with molecular barcoding that relied on unique molecular identifiers. TCRdb passed the public sequencing reads through fastp at Q25 and MiXCR, retaining productive beta sequences. Each entry is one CDR3 protein sequence, shown with its most common DNA and genes. In all, the sample holds 440,000 or so distinct CDR3 sequences, and over 40% of those were seen once. The ten largest make up about 30% of the sample. In the case of this clonotype: The target of this receptor is not known. No qualities accompany the bases; no much larger clone lies one base away.

From V the trimming removes 2 bases and from J it removes 2 bases, while the gene matches leave 8 bases of the junction unaccounted for. The CDR3 runs 16 amino acids, cysteine and phenylalanine included. Kept here is only the CDR3 DNA, which spans 48 bases and is read in frame from base 1. Via the germline V gene (reference sequence), CDR1 is DFQATT and CDR2 SNEGSKA. The treatment or condition tag for this specimen amounts to: allogeneic hematopoietic cell transplantation with graft depleted of TCRalphabeta T cells and CD19 B cells. TCRalphabeta/CD19-depleted allogeneic hematopoietic cell grafts were given to the transplant recipients, all of whom were children.

The chain joins TRBV20-1 to TRBJ2-5, and 10 junctional nucleotides match TRBD2. The source material was PBMCs, sampled before TCRalphabeta/CD19-depleted stem cell transplant. The receptor comes from a girl aged 2 to 9 with aplastic anemia, due to receive a stem cell transplant. The DNA sequence is given as TGCAGTGCTAGACCGATCGGGACTAGCGAGCAAGAGACCCAGTACTTC. It translates to CSARPIGTSEQETQYF.